The 15 T cell receptor beta chains below were found in one sample sequenced in a study of OX40 agonist ivuxolimab in advanced cancers. Libraries were prepared by immunoSEQ multiplex PCR; TCRdb keeps only in-frame clonotypes and omits some of them. This table has about 42,000 clones, 65% to 90% appearing once. Source: CD4+ or CD8+ T cells sorted from blood, taken in a trial of the OX40 agonist ivuxolimab. These receptors came from an adult with an advanced solid tumor such as melanoma, head and neck, liver or kidney cancer.

In its sample, this clone was seen once. The CDR3 coding sequence is TGTGCCAGCGGGACAGGCGGGGTCCCGGAGCAGTACTTC. This encodes CASGTGGVPEQYF. The V and J genes are TRBV11-2 and TRBJ2-5, with 8 positions matching TRBD1. With 8 bases clipped from V and 11 bases from J, the junction kept 13 bases outside the gene matches. The CDR3 has 13 residues. The germline V gene has CDR1 SGHAT and CDR2 FQNNGV.

Only a few counts were recorded for this clone. The chain recombines TRBV27 with TRBJ2-2; 13 bases match TRBD2. After removal of 6 bases from V and 9 bases from J, the junction contained 10 bases not matched to a gene. Germline CDR1 MNHEY, CDR2 SMNVEV (reference sequence). The CDR3 covers 16 residues. In DNA, the CDR3 is TGTGCCAGCAGGACCACGGGACTAGCGGGGTTCCGGGAGCTGTTTTTT. Its protein product is CASRTTGLAGFRELFF.

V and J are TRBV6-6 and TRBJ2-1; D uncertain. V was pared by 0 bases and J by 8 bases, with 2 bases between. The CDR3 sequence is 11 residues long. Per germline, CDR1 MNHNY and CDR2 SVGAGI (reference sequence). CDR3 residues: CASSYSDEQFF. CDR3 DNA sequence: TGTGCCAGCAGTTACTCAGATGAGCAGTTCTTC.

This chain connects TRBV12-5 to TRBJ2-5, with a possible D match to TRBD2 (7 bases). CDR1 is LGHNT, CDR2 FRNRAP, per germline. V was cut by 7 bases and J by 4 bases, with 28 bases left in between. The CDR3 totals 18 residues. CDR3 sequence: CASDPRGGLIIQSETQYF. CDR3 bases: TGTGCTAGTGACCCGAGGGGGGGCCTTATAATTCAATCAGAGACCCAGTACTTC.

This clone was observed once. The rearrangement uses TRBV4-1 and TRBJ2-3; TRBD2 matches 8 bases. The CDR3 covers 15 residues. The germline CDR1 and CDR2 sequences are MGHRA and YSYEKL. The V and J ends lost 1 base and 3 bases, in that order; junction bases with no gene match: 3. The CDR3 DNA is TGCGCCAGCAGCCAAGCACTAGCGGAAACAGATACGCAGTATTTT. Its protein is CASSQALAETDTQYF.

The chain joins TRBV28 to TRBJ2-2; unclear D gene. The CDR3 loop spans 11 amino acids. V was shortened by 3 bases and J by 5 bases, with 1 base between the two germline ends. CDR1 MDHEN and CDR2 SYDVKM come from the germline V gene. The CDR3 loop reads CASSFTGELFF. CDR3 DNA sequence: TGTGCCAGCAGTTTTACCGGGGAGCTGTTTTTT.

By its share, this clone is medium-sized. The chain combines TRBV6-1 with TRBJ2-7, with 12 bases matching TRBD2. Germline V gene lookup returns CDR1 MNHNS and CDR2 SASEGT. The length of the CDR3 is 15 residues. Unmatched junction bases numbered 3, after V lost 3 bases and J lost 3 bases. CDR3 in DNA: TGTGCCAGCAGTGACGGACTAGCGGGGTACTACGAGCAGTACTTC. The encoded protein is CASSDGLAGYYEQYF.

Many counts were recorded for this clone. The CDR3 DNA follows: TGTGCCAGCAGCTTATCCCCGGGACAGGGGGAGACCCAGTACTTC. This translates into CASSLSPGQGETQYF. The V call is TRBV7-6, the J call TRBJ2-5, with 10 bases lining up with TRBD1. The V segment lost 2 bases and the J segment 5 bases; nucleotides outside the gene matches: 5. CDR3 size: 15 residues. Germline V gene lookup returns CDR1 SGHVS and CDR2 FNYEAQ.

The rearrangement joins TRBV9 to TRBJ2-7; 7 nucleotides line up with TRBD2. V gave up 4 bases and J gave up 5 bases; unmatched junction bases: 9. Germline V gene data show CDR1 as SGDLS and CDR2 as YYNGEE. The CDR3 has 14 amino acids. The CDR3 nucleotides are TGTGCCAGCAGCCTTTCGGGGGGTCGCGACGAGCAGTACTTC. Protein product: CASSLSGGRDEQYF.

The V gene is TRBV10-3, the J gene TRBJ2-7, with TRBD1 identical over 10 bases. The V gene end was trimmed by 2 bases and the J gene end by 3 bases; junction bases not matched to a gene: 4. From germline, CDR1 is ENHRY and CDR2 SYGVKD. The CDR3 sequence is 15 residues long. CDR3 coding DNA: TGTGCCATCAGTGAGCCGGGACAGGGGATCTACGAGCAGTACTTC. This translates into CAISEPGQGIYEQYF.

V gene TRBV15 combines with J gene TRBJ2-2, with D tentatively TRBD2 (7 bases). The length of the CDR3 is 15 residues. The germline V gene has CDR1 LNHNV and CDR2 YYDKDF (reference sequence). Trimming cost V 0 bases and J 5 bases, with 10 bases left between them. The CDR3 is CATSRERGRTGELFF. The CDR3 DNA follows: TGTGCCACCAGCAGAGAGCGGGGGCGTACCGGGGAGCTGTTTTTT.

This sequence joins TRBV9 and TRBJ2-7, with D perhaps TRBD2 (7 bases). CDR1 is SGDLS, CDR2 YYNGEE, per germline. This CDR3 region has 15 residues. V lost 4 bases to trimming and J lost 0 bases, with 14 bases between them. The DNA for the CDR3 is TGTGCCAGCAGCCAGGGCGGGGGCTACTCCTACGAGCAGTACTTC. This sequence encodes CASSQGGGYSYEQYF.

V and J are TRBV5-1 and TRBJ2-7; 7 bases are a match to TRBD1. CDR3 length: 14 residues. Per germline, CDR1 SGHRS and CDR2 YFSETQ. V lost 0 bases to trimming and J lost 5 bases; unmatched junction nucleotides: 5. The DNA for the CDR3 is TGCGCCAGCAGCTTGGAAAGGGGGCGCGACGAGCAGTACTTC. This encodes CASSLERGRDEQYF.

V usage is TRBV9 and J usage is TRBJ2-1, with D uncertain. The germline CDR1 and CDR2 sequences are SGDLS and YYNGEE. The CDR3 runs 13 residues. Trimming took off 1 base at V and 3 bases at J, with 5 bases between the two ends. In DNA form, the CDR3 reads TGTGCCAGCAGCGTATGGGACTACAATGAGCAGTTCTTC. This codes for CASSVWDYNEQFF.

V and J are TRBV27 and TRBJ1-6, with D perhaps TRBD1 (5 bases). The CDR3 runs 15 residues. The ends were cut back, 5 bases at V and 10 bases at J, with 18 bases in the middle. CDR1 and CDR2 (germline): MNHEY, SMNVEV (reference sequence). This chain's CDR3 is CASSPETVPLSPLHF. CDR3 DNA: TGTGCCAGCAGTCCGGAGACAGTTCCCTTGTCACCCCTCCACTTT.